The 30 T cell receptor beta chains listed next were all sequenced from one sample in a study of vaccination effects on CD4 cells after COVID-19. No cognate antigen is known for these TCRs. Data came from immunoSEQ multiplex PCR; TCRdb stores just in-frame clones and leaves some out. The data contain about 30,000 clones, about 74% of them singletons. Viral peptide pools were used in the ViraFEST assay to expand antigen-specific CD4+ T cells, and sequencing came afterward. CD4+ T cell isolation took place after more than eight days of culture. Participants completed two doses of the BNT162b2 or mRNA-1273 vaccine. Sequencing used CD4+ T cells from PBMCs cultured with HCoV-OC43 spike peptides, obtained after COVID-19 vaccination. The subset: HCoV-OC43 spike overlapping peptide pool stimulation. The receptors were sampled from a human donor who received a COVID-19 vaccine.

The V and J genes are TRBV6-5 and TRBJ1-5; D possibly corresponds to TRBD1 (5 bases). In germline, CDR1 is MNHEY, CDR2 SVGAGI. The CDR3 extends over 15 amino acids. V was clipped by 8 bases and J by 4 bases, with 18 bases between them. CDR3 protein: CASGRGDGYNQPQHF. The CDR3, as DNA: TGTGCCAGCGGGAGAGGGGACGGTTATAATCAGCCCCAGCATTTT.

The chain employs TRBV3-1 (or the pseudogene TRBV3-2) and TRBJ2-3, with 8 nucleotides matching TRBD2. The germline gives CDR1 LGHDT, CDR2 YNNKEL (reference sequence). The CDR3 has 14 residues. J was trimmed by 6 bases and V by 2 bases; bases with no gene match: 4. For the CDR3, the DNA is TGTGCCAGCAGCCAAACCGGGGGGGCTGATACGCAGTATTTT. Translating it yields CASSQTGGADTQYF.

The V call is TRBV18, the J call TRBJ2-7; unclear D gene. V lost 0 bases and J lost 0, with 9 bases in between. The CDR3 totals 15 residues. Per germline, CDR1 KGHSH and CDR2 LQKENI. The CDR3 protein is CASSPPFPSSYEQYF. For the CDR3, the DNA is TGTGCCAGCTCACCACCCTTTCCTAGCTCCTACGAGCAGTACTTC.

The chain has TRBV14 and TRBJ2-1; TRBD2 matches at 8 bases. V was clipped by 1 base and J by 6 bases; unmatched bases: 2. CDR1 and CDR2 from the germline V gene are SGHDN and FVKESK. The CDR3 has 14 residues. CDR3 residues: CASSQGGLVNEQFF. The CDR3 coding sequence is TGTGCCAGCAGCCAAGGGGGACTAGTCAATGAGCAGTTCTTC.

This rearrangement joins TRBV24-1 to TRBJ2-3, with TRBD2 identical over 11 bases. The germline V gene encodes CDR1 KGHDR and CDR2 SFDVKD. V dropped 3 bases and J dropped 5; count of bases not matched to a gene: 9. CDR3 length: 17 residues. In DNA form, the CDR3 reads TGTGCCACCAGTGATGCTAGCGGGGGGCGGTTGGTAGATACGCAGTATTTT. Protein product: CATSDASGGRLVDTQYF.

J is TRBJ2-7 and V is TRBV6-5; 7 positions agree with TRBD1. V lost 4 bases to trimming and J lost 5 bases; unmatched junction nucleotides: 8. The CDR3 extends over 14 amino acids. Germline V gene sequence: CDR1 MNHEY, CDR2 SVGAGI. For the CDR3, the DNA is TGTGCCAGCAGTTTACAGGGGAGAGGTCACGAGCAGTACTTC. It codes for CASSLQGRGHEQYF.

The chain has TRBV12-3 or TRBV12-4 and TRBJ2-7; D is perhaps TRBD1 (5 bases). CDR3 length: 12 amino acids. V was cut by 3 bases and J by 4 bases, with 7 bases left in between. CDR3 protein: CASSLQGYEQYF. The CDR3 DNA sequence: TGTGCCAGCAGTTTGCAGGGATACGAGCAGTACTTC.

V usage is TRBV7-8 and J usage is TRBJ2-1; a weak D match, TRBD2 (6 bases). Germline CDR1 reads SGHVS; CDR2 reads FQNEAQ. Between the trimmed V and J ends, which lost 0 bases and 5 bases, there was a span of 11 bases. The CDR3 spans 15 residues. CDR3 sequence: CASSLALRGNNEQFF. The CDR3 DNA sequence: TGTGCCAGCAGCTTAGCGTTGCGGGGAAACAATGAGCAGTTCTTC.

The chain uses TRBV30 and TRBJ1-2, with 7 bases fitting TRBD1. Germline CDR1 is GTSNPN and CDR2 is SVGIG (reference sequence). V lost 0 bases and J lost 5; bases outside the gene matches: 3. The CDR3 is 13 residues long. CDR3 region: CAWSVGQLYGYTF. DNA of the CDR3: TGTGCCTGGAGTGTGGGACAGTTATATGGCTACACCTTC. Using reference TRBV30 and TRBJ1-2 for the parts outside the CDR3, the full variable domain is SQTIHQWPATLVQPVGSPLSLECTVEGTSNPNLYWYRQAAGRGLQLLFYSVGIGQISSEVPQNLSASRPQDRQFILSSKKLLLSDSGFYLCAWSVGQLYGYTFGSGTRLTVV.

The chain links TRBV7-9 to TRBJ2-7; D not certain. Trimming cost V 5 bases and J 0 bases, with 11 bases left between them. This CDR3 has 14 amino acids. Looked up from germline, CDR1 is SEHNR and CDR2 is FQNEAQ (reference sequence). The CDR3 DNA follows: TGTGCCAGCAGCCCCCGGCAGGACTCCTACGAGCAGTACTTC. This encodes CASSPRQDSYEQYF.

Only a few counts were recorded for this clone. V usage is TRBV3-1 (or the pseudogene TRBV3-2) and J usage is TRBJ2-2; the D is unclear. Germline-derived CDR1 and CDR2 are LGHDT and YNNKEL (reference sequence). Trimming left V 1 base short and J 2 bases short, with 2 bases between. The CDR3 sequence is 13 residues long. CDR3 coding DNA: TGTGCCAGCAGCCAAGGAAACACCGGGGAGCTGTTTTTT. It translates to CASSQGNTGELFF.

The CDR3 here is CASTGTSGDQETQYF. DNA for the CDR3: TGCGCCAGCACCGGGACTAGCGGGGACCAAGAGACCCAGTACTTC. The V gene is TRBV10-2, the J gene TRBJ2-5; 13 bases agree with TRBD2. This CDR3 is built from 15 residues. Germline assignment: CDR1 WSHSY and CDR2 SAAADI. Losses at the gene ends were 7 bases for V and 0 bases for J; bases not matched to a gene: 2.

The CDR3 DNA reads TGCGCCAGCAGTGAGTTTCTCGGGACAGGGAACACTGAAGCTTTCTTT. It codes for CASSEFLGTGNTEAFF. The chain recombines TRBV10-2 with TRBJ1-1, with 8 bases that match TRBD1. This CDR3 has 16 amino acids. Germline assignment: CDR1 WSHSY and CDR2 SAAADI. The ends lost 1 base at V and 1 base at J; junction bases unmatched: 5.

This chain joins TRBV18 and TRBJ2-7, with TRBD1 matching 9 bases. The CDR3 extends over 15 amino acids. The germline V gene has CDR1 KGHSH and CDR2 LQKENI. J gave up 3 bases and V 6 bases, and 9 bases lay outside the gene matches. The DNA for the CDR3 is TGTGCCAGCTCTCTAACCCGACAGGGGGGCTACGAGCAGTACTTC. It is translated as CASSLTRQGGYEQYF.

The chain joins TRBV6-4 to TRBJ2-3, with no clear D. Trimming removed 6 bases from V and 2 bases from J, with 15 bases in between. This CDR3 is built from 15 residues. CDR1 MRHNA and CDR2 SNTAGT come from the germline V gene. The CDR3 coding sequence is TGTGCCAGCAGCCAGGACCCGACCCACACAGATACGCAGTATTTT. Translation: CASSQDPTHTDTQYF.

This clone was observed a few times. This CDR3 is CASSLGLAGGQYEQYF. The CDR3 DNA reads as TGTGCCAGCAGCTTGGGACTAGCGGGGGGGCAATACGAGCAGTACTTC. This sequence joins TRBV5-4 and TRBJ2-7; TRBD2 aligns across 14 bases. Germline V gene lookup returns CDR1 SGHNT and CDR2 YYREEE (reference sequence). The J segment lost 4 bases and the V segment lost 0 bases, leaving 3 bases of the junction unmatched. The CDR3 is made up of 16 amino acids. Using reference TRBV5-4 and TRBJ2-7 for the parts outside the CDR3, the full variable domain is ETGVTQSPTHLIKTRGQQVTLRCSSQSGHNTVSWYQQALGQGPQFIFQYYREEENGRGNFPPRFSGLQFPNYSSELNVNALELDDSALYLCASSLGLAGGQYEQYFGPGTRLTVT.

This chain connects TRBV6-1 to TRBJ1-1; TRBD1 agrees at 7 bases. Unmatched junction bases numbered 5, after V lost 1 base and J lost 6 bases. The CDR3 is 14 amino acids. Germline V lookup: CDR1 MNHNS, CDR2 SASEGT. In nucleotides, the CDR3 is TGTGCCAGCAGTGAAGGGACAGGTTATTCTGAAGCTTTCTTT. Translating gives CASSEGTGYSEAFF.

This chain uses TRBV19 with TRBJ1-4; the match to TRBD1 covers 7 bases. This CDR3 comprises 16 residues. Germline-derived CDR1 and CDR2 are LNHDA and SQIVND (reference sequence). V gave up 3 bases and J gave up 6 bases; unmatched junction bases: 10. The DNA of the CDR3 is TGTGCCAGTAGTATGTATGTGGGGACAGCCCATGAAAAACTGTTTTTT. Amino acid sequence: CASSMYVGTAHEKLFF.

Turning to this clone: The junction and the germline gene differ at one end; a read error may be behind it. V and J are TRBV3-1 (or the pseudogene TRBV3-2) and TRBJ2-3; 8 bases agree with TRBD2. Germline V lookup: CDR1 LGHDT, CDR2 YNNKEL (reference sequence). The CDR3 consists of 12 residues. The CDR3 coding sequence is TGTGCCAGCAGCCAAGACCGCGGGAGGCGGGATTTT. Translation: CASSQDRGRRDF.

The rearrangement uses TRBV7-9 and TRBJ1-4; D gene unclear. CDR1 SEHNR and CDR2 FQNEAQ come from the germline V gene (reference sequence). This CDR3 is 17 amino acids long. V was shortened by 3 bases and J by 0 bases, with 14 bases between the two germline ends. The CDR3 nucleotides are TGTGCCAGCAGCTTTTTAAGTAGGCCAGCAACTAATGAAAAACTGTTTTTT. This codes for CASSFLSRPATNEKLFF.

V gene TRBV5-1 combines with J gene TRBJ2-5; 9 nucleotides agree with TRBD2. Per the germline V gene, CDR1 is SGHRS and CDR2 is YFSETQ. This CDR3 comprises 16 residues. Trimming removed 0 bases from V and 4 bases from J; junction bases left unmatched: 7. As DNA, the CDR3 is TGCGCCAGCAGCTTGGCCGGCGGGGGGGCCCGAGAGACCCAGTACTTC. Protein: CASSLAGGGARETQYF.

The CDR3 is CASSQSRGQRSGNTIYF. In nucleotides, the CDR3 is TGTGCCAGCAGCCAATCCAGGGGACAGCGTTCTGGAAACACCATATATTTT. V is TRBV16 and J is TRBJ1-3, with TRBD1 matching over 7 bases. This CDR3 is built from 17 residues. Trimming took 0 bases from V and 1 from J; bases not matched to a gene: 6. Germline V lookup: CDR1 KGHSY, CDR2 FQNENV.

This clone appeared a single time. This chain uses TRBV3-1 (or the pseudogene TRBV3-2) with TRBJ2-3; D ambiguous. Germline values: CDR1 LGHDT, CDR2 YNNKEL (reference sequence). Between the trimmed V and J ends, which lost 2 bases and 0 bases, there was a span of 12 bases. This CDR3 contains 16 residues. The CDR3 spells CASSQWVDPSTDTQYF. The CDR3 DNA reads TGTGCCAGCAGCCAATGGGTGGATCCCAGCACAGATACGCAGTATTTT.

This clone was seen once. The rearrangement joins TRBV18 to TRBJ2-3, with 9 bases aligning to TRBD2. Germline lookup yields CDR1 KGHSH and CDR2 LQKENI. The CDR3 runs to 14 residues. V shed 2 bases and J 4 bases; nucleotides not matched to a gene: 1. CDR3 sequence: CASSPTSGSDTQYF. The CDR3 DNA reads as TGTGCCAGCTCACCAACTAGCGGGTCAGATACGCAGTATTTT.

The chain is built from TRBV7-7 and TRBJ2-5; 7 bases align to TRBD1. Germline V gene data show CDR1 as SSHAT and CDR2 as FNYEAQ (reference sequence). CDR3 length: 18 amino acids. The J segment lost 4 bases and the V segment lost 5 bases, leaving 19 bases of the junction unmatched. For the CDR3, the DNA is TGTGCCAGCAGCGTAGGCGACTCCAGGGGGTATACGGGAGAGACCCAGTACTTC. Protein sequence: CASSVGDSRGYTGETQYF.

Written as DNA, the CDR3 is TGCGCCAGCAGCTTGGGACAGGACCCGCGGGATGAGCAGTTCTTC. Protein product: CASSLGQDPRDEQFF. The V and J genes are TRBV5-1 and TRBJ2-1; a weak D match, TRBD1 (6 bases). V gave up 0 bases and J gave up 8 bases, with 15 bases separating them. CDR1 is SGHRS, CDR2 YFSETQ, per germline. The CDR3 is 15 amino acids.

This clone has a handful of counts. The V and J genes are TRBV6-6 and TRBJ2-1; D is tentatively TRBD1 or TRBD2 (5 bases each). Germline V lookup: CDR1 MNHNY, CDR2 SVGAGI (reference sequence). The CDR3 runs 14 residues. V lost 2 bases and J lost 5, with 10 bases in between. Written as DNA, the CDR3 is TGTGCCAGCAGTTACGGGACGTCGAACAATGAGCAGTTCTTC. Amino acids: CASSYGTSNNEQFF.

The chain has TRBV6-5 and TRBJ1-2, with 8 bases aligning to TRBD1. Per germline, CDR1 MNHEY and CDR2 SVGAGI. V gave up 6 bases and J gave up 7 bases; unmatched junction bases: 10. This CDR3 has 14 amino acids. The DNA for the CDR3 is TGTGCCAGCAGATCTGGACAGGGTCGGTCTGGCTACACCTTC. This encodes CASRSGQGRSGYTF.

This chain connects TRBV19 to TRBJ1-1; a weak D match, TRBD1 (6 bases). Germline V CDR1 and CDR2: LNHDA, SQIVND (reference sequence). CDR3 size: 15 residues. V was pared by 6 bases and J by 1 base, with 15 bases between. CDR3 DNA: TGTGCCAGTAGGACAGGCAGGGGAAAGAACACTGAAGCTTTCTTT. This codes for CASRTGRGKNTEAFF.

V gene TRBV5-1 combines with J gene TRBJ1-4; no definite D call. This CDR3 contains 15 residues. Germline V CDR1 and CDR2: SGHRS, YFSETQ. V was trimmed by 4 bases and J by 8 bases, leaving 18 bases between them. Written as DNA, the CDR3 is TGCGCCAGCAGCGAGGTTACGGGGAGCGAGGAAAAACTGTTTTTT. This gives the protein CASSEVTGSEEKLFF. Complete variable domain (other parts from reference TRBV5-1 and TRBJ1-4): KAGVTQTPRYLIKTRGQQVTLSCSPISGHRSVSWYQQTPGQGLQFLFEYFSETQRNKGNFPGRFSGRQFSNSRSEMNVSTLELGDSALYLCASSEVTGSEEKLFFGSGTQLSVL.